Below, one T cell receptor beta chain is given with its context. Which antigen it targets is not known. There are no base qualities to consult, and no much larger clone falls within one base. This record belongs to a study of response to subunit inactivated influenza vaccine listed by TCRdb under 2018. As for the study more broadly: Deep quantitative T cell receptor repertoire profiling was used in the study to track responses to a trivalent subunit inactivated influenza vaccine.

Library preparation used RT-PCR. Data came from an Illumina HiSeq 2500. TCRdb reran the public reads through fastp at Q25 and MiXCR, keeping productive beta chains. Rows with a matching CDR3 protein are joined into one entry that keeps the most common DNA and genes. Present in this sample are 550,000 to 800,000 distinct CDR3 sequences, roughly 14% of which were seen just once. The top ten clones comprise approximately 10% of the sample. Reading from cysteine to phenylalanine, the CDR3 counts 16 amino acids. Only CDR3 DNA remains: 48 bases, in frame from the first base. The junction carries 13 bases between V and J, which are trimmed by 2 bases and 0 bases respectively. The germline V gene gives CDR1 as ENHRY and CDR2 as SYGVKD. The full study reports these points: According to the authors, only a limited number of new T cells may be recruited by each seasonal influenza vaccination.

The V and J segments used are TRBV10-3 and TRBJ1-1; the D gene remains uncertain. Material: PBMCs from blood, obtained 11 to 12 days after vaccination. The TCR comes from a man aged 45 to 65 who received an inactivated influenza vaccine. Donor details come from another sample of the same person, matched by shared clones. The DNA reads TGTGCCATCAGTGAGGGGAGCAGAAGCCTGAACACTGAAGCTTTCTTT. Its translation is CAISEGSRSLNTEAFF.